The sequence of this TCR beta chain was determined in a study of vaccination effects on CD4 cells after COVID-19. Pools of viral peptides were used by the ViraFEST assay to expand antigen-specific CD4+ T cells ahead of sequencing. Scientists isolated CD4+ T cells after a roughly 10-day culture period ended. Participants completed two doses of the BNT162b2 or mRNA-1273 vaccine. In germline, CDR1 is SGHVS, CDR2 FNYEAQ. V was pared by 4 bases and J by 3 bases, with 12 bases between. The CDR3 sequence is 14 residues long. TCRdb keeps only in-frame clones here, not all; method: immunoSEQ multiplex PCR. The sample carries tens of thousands of clones, 82% recorded once. To note about this clone: Its antigen is currently unknown.

This specimen consisted of CD4+ T cells from PBMCs cultured with HCoV-NL63 spike peptides, obtained after COVID-19 vaccination. The V gene is TRBV7-6, the J gene TRBJ2-5, with D perhaps TRBD1 or TRBD2 (5 bases each). The TCR comes from a human donor who received a COVID-19 vaccine. Some clones in this sample may be carry-over from other donors' samples. CDR3 nucleotides: TGTGCCAGCAGCTCGGGACCAAGCAAAGAGACCCAGTACTTC. Translation gives CASSSGPSKETQYF.